This is a list of T cell receptor beta chains from one sample in a study of T cell responses to AZD1222 COVID-19 vaccine. Libraries were prepared by immunoSEQ multiplex PCR; TCRdb keeps only in-frame clonotypes and omits some of them. This table has over 100,000 clones, around nine tenths appearing once. Source: peripheral blood, taken on day 0 of AZD1222 vaccination. These receptors came from an adult in good health. Each CDR3 is given with its conserved first and last residue. Fields, in order: D gene, clone size, J gene, V gene, CDR3 DNA, CDR3 protein. D genes are given only for firm matches. Clone size, where shown, is once, few, many, or a class for clones that have expanded.

D: TRBD1
size: once
J: TRBJ2-7
V: TRBV2
DNA: TGTGCCAGCAGTCCCGGGACAGACTACGAGCAGTACTTC
CDR3: CASSPGTDYEQYF

D: NA
size: NA
J: TRBJ1-2
V: TRBV3-1/TRBV3-2
DNA: TGTGCCAGCAGCCAAGTGTTTGAGCTACTGGAGGGGACCGCCCGATTTGGCTACACCTTC
CDR3: CASSQVFELLEGTARFGYTF

D: NA
size: NA
J: TRBJ1-2
V: TRBV18
DNA: TGTGCCAGCGACGCAGGGGCCCCTAACTATGGCTACACCTTC
CDR3: CASDAGAPNYGYTF

D: TRBD2
size: NA
J: TRBJ2-5
V: TRBV7-9
DNA: TGTGCCAGCAGCTTAGCCCGGACTAGGGGCGAGACCCAGTACTTC
CDR3: CASSLARTRGETQYF

D: NA
size: NA
J: TRBJ2-5
V: TRBV28
DNA: TGTGCCAGCAGTTTATTAGAGACCCAGTACTTC
CDR3: CASSLLETQYF

D: NA
size: NA
J: TRBJ2-5
V: TRBV24-1
DNA: TGTGCCACCAGTGACTCCAGGGAGTACGGAGAGACCCAGTACTTC
CDR3: CATSDSREYGETQYF

D: TRBD2
size: NA
J: TRBJ2-3
V: TRBV11-1
DNA: TGTGCCAGCAGCTTCGACACTAGCGGGAGTACAGATACGCAGTATTTT
CDR3: CASSFDTSGSTDTQYF

D: TRBD1
size: NA
J: TRBJ1-5
V: TRBV19
DNA: TGTGCGGCAAATTCCGGGACAGATAGCAATCAGCCCCAGCATTTT
CDR3: CAANSGTDSNQPQHF

D: TRBD2
size: NA
J: TRBJ2-3
V: TRBV11-3
DNA: TGTGCCAGCAGCTCGGGACTAGCGGGACCCACAGATACGCAGTATTTT
CDR3: CASSSGLAGPTDTQYF

D: NA
size: NA
J: TRBJ1-5
V: TRBV28
DNA: TGTGCCAGCAGTCCGCCGGAGGGGATGGAACAGCCCCAGCATTTT
CDR3: CASSPPEGMEQPQHF

D: TRBD2
size: NA
J: TRBJ2-3
V: TRBV18
DNA: TGTGCCAGCTCACCTCCCGGGACTAGCGGGAGTGCAGATACGCAGTATTTT
CDR3: CASSPPGTSGSADTQYF

D: NA
size: NA
J: TRBJ1-3
V: TRBV28
DNA: TGTGCCAGCAGTTTGGGGCTACAAGGACACGGCCTTGGACCCCGGAACACCATATATTTT
CDR3: CASSLGLQGHGLGPRNTIYF

D: TRBD2
size: NA
J: TRBJ2-3
V: TRBV2
DNA: TGTGCCAGCAGGCCGCTAGCGGGTAGAGCAGATACGCAGTATTTT
CDR3: CASRPLAGRADTQYF

D: TRBD2
size: NA
J: TRBJ2-2
V: TRBV5-1
DNA: TGCGCCAGCAGCTCGCAGCCAGCGGGGGGACTCACCGGGGAGCTGTTTTTT
CDR3: CASSSQPAGGLTGELFF

D: NA
size: NA
J: TRBJ1-2
V: TRBV30
DNA: TGTGCCTGGGACAGAGGGTACTTAGGCTACACCTTC
CDR3: CAWDRGYLGYTF

D: TRBD1
size: NA
J: TRBJ1-4
V: TRBV12-5
DNA: TGTGCTAGTGGTTTGGTGCGGACAGGGACTAATGAAAAACTGTTTTTT
CDR3: CASGLVRTGTNEKLFF

D: NA
size: NA
J: TRBJ1-2
V: TRBV30
DNA: TGTGCCTGGTCCCGACAGACCTATGGCTACACCTTC
CDR3: CAWSRQTYGYTF

D: TRBD2
size: NA
J: TRBJ2-7
V: TRBV15
DNA: TGTGCCACCAGCAGGGCTGCGGGGGGTGGCTACGAGCAGTACTTC
CDR3: CATSRAAGGGYEQYF

D: TRBD1
size: NA
J: TRBJ1-6
V: TRBV18
DNA: TGTGCCAGCTCACCTAGAGAGGGGGCAGGGATGTGGAATTCACCCCTCCACTTT
CDR3: CASSPREGAGMWNSPLHF

D: NA
size: NA
J: TRBJ2-7
V: TRBV28
DNA: TGTGCCAGCAGTTCGCCAGCCCGGGAGCAGTACTTC
CDR3: CASSSPAREQYF

D: NA
size: NA
J: TRBJ1-1
V: TRBV15
DNA: TGTGCCACCAGCAGGACGCTCCGAGGGAGGTTCAGAAAGGAGGACACTGAAGCTTTCTTT
CDR3: CATSRTLRGRFRKEDTEAFF

D: TRBD2
size: NA
J: TRBJ2-1
V: TRBV6-5
DNA: TGTGCCAGCAATTACCGGGGTCGCGGGGGGGCGAATGAGCAGTTCTTC
CDR3: CASNYRGRGGANEQFF

D: NA
size: NA
J: TRBJ2-7
V: TRBV2
DNA: TGTGCCAGCAGTGAAGCGCTTGTGTACGAGCAGTACTTC
CDR3: CASSEALVYEQYF

D: TRBD1
size: NA
J: TRBJ2-5
V: TRBV12-3/TRBV12-4
DNA: TGTGCCAGCACGACAGGGAAAGAGACCCAGTACTTC
CDR3: CASTTGKETQYF

D: TRBD2
size: NA
J: TRBJ2-1
V: TRBV25-1
DNA: TGTGCCAGCGAACTAGCGGGTTACTACAATGAGCAGTTCTTC
CDR3: CASELAGYYNEQFF

D: NA
size: NA
J: TRBJ2-3
V: TRBV28
DNA: TGTGCCAGCAGCCTCGGGACTCTCGCAGATACGCAGTATTTT
CDR3: CASSLGTLADTQYF

D: NA
size: NA
J: TRBJ2-2
V: TRBV19
DNA: TGTGCCAGTAGTACCGGCGGGTCGGTTGGGGAGCTGTTTTTT
CDR3: CASSTGGSVGELFF

D: TRBD1
size: NA
J: TRBJ1-1
V: TRBV3-1/TRBV3-2
DNA: TGTGCCAGCAGCCAAGCTTTCGGGACAGGGGGCGTTAACACTGAAGCTTTCTTT
CDR3: CASSQAFGTGGVNTEAFF

D: TRBD1
size: NA
J: TRBJ2-2
V: TRBV19
DNA: TGTGCCAGTAACAGGGGGTCGAACACCGGGGAGCTGTTTTTT
CDR3: CASNRGSNTGELFF

D: NA
size: few
J: TRBJ2-7
V: TRBV19
DNA: TGTGCCAGTAGTAGGGCTGCTTCATCAAGCATAGGGGGATATACCGAGCAGTACTTC
CDR3: CASSRAASSSIGGYTEQYF

D: NA
size: NA
J: TRBJ1-3
V: TRBV6-6
DNA: TGTGCCAGCAGTGGCAGGGGTTATGGAAACACCATATATTTT
CDR3: CASSGRGYGNTIYF

D: TRBD1
size: NA
J: TRBJ2-1
V: TRBV24-1
DNA: TGTGCCACTGCCGGGACAGCCTCTCGGGGGCAGTTCTTC
CDR3: CATAGTASRGQFF

D: TRBD2
size: NA
J: TRBJ2-2
V: TRBV19
DNA: TGTGCCAGTAGCGGACTAGCGAGCACCGGGGAGCTGTTTTTT
CDR3: CASSGLASTGELFF

D: TRBD2
size: NA
J: TRBJ2-1
V: TRBV28
DNA: TGTGCCAGCAGTCAACCGGGACTAGATAACAATGAGCAGTTCTTC
CDR3: CASSQPGLDNNEQFF

D: NA
size: NA
J: TRBJ1-1
V: TRBV25-1
DNA: TGTGCCAGCAGTGAATTGGGTAGGGTGAACACTGAAGCTTTCTTT
CDR3: CASSELGRVNTEAFF

D: NA
size: NA
J: TRBJ1-4
V: TRBV27
DNA: TGTGCCAGCAGCGCAGGTTGGGTCCAACAAAAACTGTTTTTT
CDR3: CASSAGWVQQKLFF

D: TRBD1
size: NA
J: TRBJ1-2
V: TRBV11-2
DNA: TGTGCCAGCAGACACAGGGGCGCGTCGAACTATGGCTACACCTTC
CDR3: CASRHRGASNYGYTF

D: TRBD1
size: NA
J: TRBJ2-7
V: TRBV5-4
DNA: TGTGCCAGCAGCTTGGCCCGCGGGTCAGGGGGCTACGAGCAGTACTTC
CDR3: CASSLARGSGGYEQYF

D: TRBD2
size: NA
J: TRBJ2-1
V: TRBV5-4
DNA: TGTGCCAGCAGCCCGGGACTAGCGGGGGGCCGCTACAATGAGCAGTTCTTC
CDR3: CASSPGLAGGRYNEQFF

D: NA
size: NA
J: TRBJ1-1
V: TRBV3-1/TRBV3-2
DNA: TGTGCCAGCTGGGGGGGCGGTAACACTGAAGCTTTCTTT
CDR3: CASWGGGNTEAFF

D: NA
size: NA
J: TRBJ2-4
V: TRBV3-1/TRBV3-2
DNA: TGTGCCAGCAGCCAAGATCGGTTGGGTCTTATTGGGGGAGCCAAAAACATTCAGTACTTC
CDR3: CASSQDRLGLIGGAKNIQYF